Below are 5 T cell receptor beta chains sequenced from a single sample in a study of blood T cell repertoires in COVID-19. This table comes from immunoSEQ multiplex PCR, and its TCRdb copy is limited to in-frame clones, with some not included. In the table there are fewer than 500,000 clones, roughly 88% of which are singletons. Sequenced sample: PBMCs or T cells enriched from blood (not recorded which). Receptors were obtained from a woman in her 30s with acute COVID-19.

This sequence joins TRBV6-1 and TRBJ2-3; D may be TRBD2 (5 bases). The V end lost 2 bases, the J end lost 1 base, and 10 bases lay between the germline ends. Germline values: CDR1 MNHNS, CDR2 SASEGT. The CDR3 has 15 amino acids. CDR3 sequence reads: CASSEILGGTDTQYF. The CDR3 DNA sequence: TGTGCCAGCAGTGAAATCCTCGGGGGCACAGATACGCAGTATTTT.

The genes are TRBV5-3 and TRBJ2-2; 7 bases are a match to TRBD1. TRBV5-3 is filed as an ORF, its function uncertain. V shed 7 bases and J 4 bases; nucleotides not matched to a gene: 10. The CDR3 totals 15 residues. The CDR3 spells CARDGRAGGTGELFF. The CDR3 DNA is TGTGCCAGAGATGGCAGGGCAGGGGGCACCGGGGAGCTGTTTTTT.

The chain is built from TRBV6-5 and TRBJ1-2; D unresolved. CDR3 length: 13 amino acids. Trimming removed 4 bases from V and 8 bases from J, with 14 bases in between. Germline V gene sequence: CDR1 MNHEY, CDR2 SVGAGI. The CDR3 reads CASSLGSGQGYTF. CDR3 in DNA: TGTGCCAGCAGTTTGGGTTCTGGGCAGGGCTACACCTTC.

The chain has TRBV19 and TRBJ2-2; 7 bases are a match to TRBD1. Trimming took 6 bases from V and 0 from J; bases not matched to a gene: 10. Germline lookup yields CDR1 LNHDA and CDR2 SQIVND (reference sequence). The CDR3 is 17 residues long. This CDR3 is CASRVKPGGTNTGELFF. CDR3 DNA: TGTGCCAGTAGGGTAAAGCCAGGGGGAACGAACACCGGGGAGCTGTTTTTT.

The chain has TRBV15 and TRBJ1-1; perhaps TRBD1 as D (5 bases). The CDR3 loop spans 15 amino acids. V gave up 0 bases and J gave up 5 bases, with 13 bases separating them. Per the germline V gene, CDR1 is LNHNV and CDR2 is YYDKDF (reference sequence). The CDR3 is CATSRESGLGTEAFF. The CDR3 DNA follows: TGTGCCACCAGCAGAGAATCAGGGCTCGGGACTGAAGCTTTCTTT.